Detailed here is one TCR beta chain. This sample is part of a study of blood T cell repertoires in COVID-19. Overall study: Sample material is recorded as cDNA or gDNA derived from T cells, B-cell-depleted T cells, or PBMCs.

This table comes from immunoSEQ multiplex PCR, and its TCRdb copy is limited to in-frame clones, with some not included. Of some 130,000 clones in the sample, about 89% are singletons; the top ten hold roughly 2.9%. The sequence was obtained from a man aged 60 to 75 with active or convalescent COVID-19. What was sequenced was peripheral blood.

CDR3 amino acids: CASSRLAGDKDTQYF. The CDR3 region has the DNA TGCGCCAGCAGCCGACTAGCGGGGGACAAGGATACGCAGTATTTT. The gene calls are TRBV5-1 and TRBJ2-3; the match to TRBD2 covers 12 bases. Germline loops: CDR1 SGHRS, CDR2 YFSETQ. V gave up 4 bases and J gave up 6 bases; unmatched junction bases: 6. The CDR3 is made up of 15 amino acids.